The rows below give T cell receptor beta chains drawn from one sample of a study of cytomegalovirus exposure and HLA in healthy donors. TCRdb's copy holds only in-frame clones and misses some; the assay was immunoSEQ multiplex PCR. The sample has approximately 270,000 clones, about 90% seen once. The sample consisted of PBMCs. Receptor source: a man aged 18 to 30 in good health and CMV-seropositive. The CDR3 runs from the conserved cysteine through the conserved F or W. A D gene is named only where the DNA matches it firmly. A row's size may be missing; if present it is once, few, many or a size class.

TRBD2 TRBJ2-1 NA TRBV4-2 CASSLGGREAYNEQFF TGTGCCAGCAGCCTCGGAGGGAGGGAGGCCTACAATGAGCAGTTCTTC
TRBD1 TRBJ2-5 NA TRBV29-1 CSVEDRYRGDQETQYF TGCAGCGTTGAAGATCGGTACAGGGGGGACCAAGAGACCCAGTACTTC
NA TRBJ2-7 NA TRBV6-5 CASSQNYEQYF TGTGCCAGCAGTCAAAACTACGAGCAGTACTTC
TRBD1 TRBJ2-7 NA TRBV5-1 CASSLAQGHEQYF TGCGCCAGCAGCTTGGCACAGGGGCACGAGCAGTACTTC
NA TRBJ2-7 NA TRBV6-6 CASSHRDPPYEQYF TGTGCCAGCAGTCACCGGGATCCTCCCTACGAGCAGTACTTC
NA TRBJ2-7 NA TRBV5-1 CASSRIARDFRDEQYF TGCGCCAGCAGCCGAATCGCCCGGGACTTCAGGGACGAGCAGTACTTC
TRBD1 TRBJ2-1 NA TRBV27 CASSSDRFYNEQFF TGTGCCAGCAGTTCGGACAGGTTCTACAATGAGCAGTTCTTC
NA TRBJ2-7 NA TRBV6-6 CASREGDYEQYF TGTGCCAGCAGGGAGGGAGACTACGAGCAGTACTTC
NA TRBJ2-2 once TRBV27 CASSLAGWGGELFF TGTGCCAGCAGTTTAGCGGGCTGGGGCGGGGAGCTGTTTTTT
TRBD2 TRBJ2-1 NA TRBV9 CASSPAGGSYNEQFF TGTGCCAGCAGCCCCGCGGGGGGGTCCTACAATGAGCAGTTCTTC
NA TRBJ2-3 NA TRBV15 CATSREGGAADTQYF TGTGCCACCAGCAGAGAAGGAGGGGCGGCAGATACGCAGTATTTT
TRBD1 TRBJ1-4 NA TRBV25-1 CASSGDRDEKLFF TGTGCCAGCAGTGGGGACAGGGATGAAAAACTGTTTTTT
NA TRBJ1-2 NA TRBV29-1 CSSTENYGYTF TGCAGCTCGACGGAGAACTATGGCTACACCTTC
TRBD1 TRBJ1-5 NA TRBV27 CASSSQGTDNQPQHF TGTGCCAGCAGTTCCCAGGGGACAGACAATCAGCCCCAGCATTTT
NA TRBJ1-1 NA TRBV2 CASSGTNTEAFF TGTGCCAGCAGCGGGACCAACACTGAAGCTTTCTTT
TRBD2 TRBJ2-5 NA TRBV6-5 CASSYLGGRETQYF TGTGCCAGCAGTTATTTGGGCGGGAGGGAGACCCAGTACTTC
NA TRBJ1-3 NA TRBV2 CASSREDTIYF TGTGCCAGCAGCCGAGAAGACACCATATATTTT
TRBD1 TRBJ1-3 NA TRBV2 CASSGLTGAGNTIYF TGTGCCAGCAGTGGGTTGACAGGGGCTGGCAACACCATATATTTT
NA TRBJ2-1 NA TRBV5-6 CASSPGPEGEQFF TGTGCCAGCAGCCCCGGACCTGAGGGGGAGCAGTTCTTC
NA TRBJ2-1 NA TRBV5-1 CASSLAALREQFF TGCGCCAGCAGCTTGGCAGCACTTCGTGAGCAGTTCTTC
NA TRBJ1-2 NA TRBV27 CASSPLDGWRRGYTF TGTGCCAGCAGTCCCCTCGACGGGTGGCGGAGAGGCTACACCTTC
TRBD1 TRBJ2-1 NA TRBV4-2 CASSQGQGGDNEQFF TGTGCCAGCAGCCAGGGACAGGGAGGAGACAATGAGCAGTTCTTC
NA TRBJ2-7 few TRBV10-3 CAISAEYEQYF TGTGCCATCAGTGCTGAGTACGAGCAGTACTTC
NA TRBJ2-3 once TRBV2 CASSYSGTQYF TGTGCCAGCTCCTACTCGGGTACGCAGTATTTT